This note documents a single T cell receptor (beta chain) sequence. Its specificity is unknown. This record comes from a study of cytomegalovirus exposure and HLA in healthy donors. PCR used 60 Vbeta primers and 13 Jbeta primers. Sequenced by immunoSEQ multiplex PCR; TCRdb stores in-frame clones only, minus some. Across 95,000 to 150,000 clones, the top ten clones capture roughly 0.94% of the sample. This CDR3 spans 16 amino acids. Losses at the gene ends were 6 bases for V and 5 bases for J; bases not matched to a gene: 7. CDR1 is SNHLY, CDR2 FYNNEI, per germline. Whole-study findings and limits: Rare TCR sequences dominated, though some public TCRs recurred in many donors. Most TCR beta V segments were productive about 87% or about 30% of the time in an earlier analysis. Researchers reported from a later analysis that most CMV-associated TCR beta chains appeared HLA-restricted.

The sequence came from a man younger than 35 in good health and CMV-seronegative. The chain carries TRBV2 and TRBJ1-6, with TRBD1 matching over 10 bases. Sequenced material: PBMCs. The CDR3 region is CASRHDGTGDNSPLHF. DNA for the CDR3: TGTGCCAGCAGGCACGATGGGACAGGGGATAATTCACCCCTCCACTTT. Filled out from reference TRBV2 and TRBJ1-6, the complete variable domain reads EPEVTQTPSHQVTQMGQEVILRCVPISNHLYFYWYRQILGQKVEFLVSFYNNEISEKSEIFDDQFSVERPDGSNFTLKIRSTKLEDSAMYFCASRHDGTGDNSPLHFGNGTRLTVT.